Shown below are 24 T cell receptor beta chains from a single sample sequenced in a study of T-cell reconstitution after alpha-beta-depleted transplantation in children. A library of TCRbeta sequences, prepared with unique molecular identifiers, was generated. TCRdb reanalysed the PCR reads using MiXCR and keeps one entry per CDR3 protein. The sample consists of around 450,000 distinct CDR3 sequences, under 20% of them appearing once. Source: PBMCs, mostly from graft donor cells, taken 360 days after TCRalphabeta/CD19-depleted stem cell transplant. These receptors all stem from a boy in the first two years of life who had a stem cell transplant for Wiskott-Aldrich syndrome, so the T cells may come from the graft donor.

In this sample, this clonotype turned up a few times. The chain is built from TRBV12-3 or TRBV12-4 and TRBJ1-1; D possibly corresponds to TRBD1 (5 bases). Trimming shortened V by 3 bases and J by 0 bases, and 11 bases separated the two germline ends. The CDR3 has 15 amino acids. CDR3 sequence (DNA): TGTGCCAGCAGTTTGACAGCTCCTTTGAACACTGAAGCTTTCTTT. This sequence encodes CASSLTAPLNTEAFF.

This clonotype appeared a few times. V gene TRBV5-6 combines with J gene TRBJ2-3; tentative D call: TRBD2 (5 bases). V was cut by 2 bases and J by 4 bases, with 17 bases left in between. The CDR3 has 16 residues. Germline CDR1 reads SGHDT; CDR2 reads YYEEEE. The CDR3 loop is CASSFHSFSGPDTQYF. For the CDR3, the DNA is TGTGCCAGCAGCTTCCACTCCTTCAGCGGCCCAGATACGCAGTATTTT.

This clonotype was seen a few times. The J gene is TRBJ1-2, the V gene TRBV10-3; TRBD1 might be the D (6 bases). Germline CDR1 and CDR2: ENHRY and SYGVKD. The CDR3 is 13 residues long. Trimming shortened V by 6 bases and J by 2 bases, and 10 bases separated the two germline ends. CDR3 protein: CAISLDRNYGYTF. CDR3 sequence (DNA): TGTGCCATCAGCTTGGACAGAAACTATGGCTACACCTTC.

The chain joins TRBV4-1 to TRBJ2-7, with a possible D match to TRBD1 (5 bases). Germline CDR1 MGHRA, CDR2 YSYEKL. With 0 bases removed from V and 3 bases from J, the gap between germline ends came to 12 bases. CDR3 length: 15 amino acids. DNA for the CDR3: TGCGCCAGCAGCCAAGATGGGCAGGGAAGCTACGAGCAGTACTTC. As protein: CASSQDGQGSYEQYF.

The chain is built from TRBV6-1 and TRBJ2-5; the D is unclear. CDR3 size: 13 residues. Germline V gene data show CDR1 as MNHNS and CDR2 as SASEGT. Between the trimmed V and J ends, which lost 3 bases and 4 bases, there was a span of 9 bases. Here the CDR3 reads CASSDFSPETQYF. In DNA, the CDR3 is TGTGCCAGCAGTGATTTCAGTCCAGAGACCCAGTACTTC.

The sample holds a few counts of this clonotype. CDR3 bases: TGTGCCAGCAGCTTACCGTTTGGGGATAGCGGGAGGGCCGGAATTTACAATGAGCAGTTCTTC. Its protein product is CASSLPFGDSGRAGIYNEQFF. The chain is built from TRBV11-1 and TRBJ2-1; 11 nucleotides match TRBD2. The germline V gene has CDR1 SGHAT and CDR2 FQDESV (reference sequence). The CDR3 has 21 residues. Trimming cost V 2 bases and J 4 bases; bases outside gene matches: 19.

There are a few counts of this clonotype. The V call is TRBV10-3, the J call TRBJ1-1; D ambiguous. CDR3 length: 13 residues. V lost 2 bases to trimming and J lost 1 base, with 5 bases between them. The germline V gene encodes CDR1 ENHRY and CDR2 SYGVKD. CDR3 nucleotides: TGTGCCATCAGTGAGCACGAGAACACTGAAGCTTTCTTT. It encodes CAISEHENTEAFF.

This clonotype was counted only a few times. The CDR3 loop is CSPVWQETQYF. CDR3 sequence (DNA): TGCAGTCCAGTTTGGCAAGAGACCCAGTACTTC. The chain uses TRBV20-1 and TRBJ2-5; D unclear. V was clipped by 8 bases and J by 2 bases, with 9 bases between them. Germline CDR1 is DFQATT and CDR2 is SNEGSKA (reference sequence). The CDR3 runs 11 residues.

V and J are TRBV4-2 and TRBJ2-7; 14 bases agree with TRBD2. V lost 4 bases to trimming and J lost 1 base; unmatched junction nucleotides: 21. The CDR3 has 22 amino acids. CDR1 is LGHNA, CDR2 YNFKEQ, per germline. The CDR3 nucleotides are TGTGCCAGCAGCCCTCGCGGTTGGGGACTAGCGGGAGTAGCCGCCCCATCCTACGAGCAGTACTTC. Translation gives CASSPRGWGLAGVAAPSYEQYF.

With respect to this clonotype: This may be a read error, as it is one base from a much larger clone. The chain joins TRBV6-1 to TRBJ2-3; D is undetermined. Germline CDR1 reads MNHNS; CDR2 reads SASEGT. Trimming took off 8 bases at V and 2 bases at J, with 5 bases between the two ends. The CDR3 consists of 11 residues. The CDR3 region has the DNA TGTGCCAGCGGGAACACAGATACGCAGTATTTT. Its protein product is CASGNTDTQYF.

The chain links TRBV5-1 to TRBJ2-7, with D maybe TRBD1 (6 bases). Germline V CDR1 and CDR2: SGHRS, YFSETQ. The CDR3 has 15 amino acids. Between the trimmed V and J ends, which lost 4 bases and 2 bases, there was a span of 16 bases. The DNA for the CDR3 is TGCGCCAGCAGCCGGACGGACTCAGGGGCCTACGAGCAGTACTTC. Its translation is CASSRTDSGAYEQYF.

This clonotype was seen a handful of times. The rearrangement joins TRBV4-2 to TRBJ2-3; 7 bases are shared with TRBD1. The V gene end was trimmed by 5 bases and the J gene end by 3 bases; junction bases not matched to a gene: 5. The CDR3 consists of 14 residues. CDR1 is LGHNA and CDR2 is YNFKEQ in the germline V gene. The DNA of the CDR3 is TGTGCCAGCAGCAAACAGGGGTGGACAGATACGCAGTATTTT. It is translated as CASSKQGWTDTQYF.

This clonotype was seen more than once but under ten times. This chain links TRBV12-3 or TRBV12-4 with TRBJ2-1; D may be TRBD2 (6 bases). The CDR3 consists of 17 residues. Trimming took 0 bases from V and 1 from J, leaving 13 bases between them. The chain's CDR3 is CASSLAISGGSYNEQFF. In DNA, the CDR3 is TGTGCCAGCAGTTTAGCGATCTCTGGAGGGTCCTACAATGAGCAGTTCTTC.

This chain joins TRBV20-1 and TRBJ2-3, with 7 nucleotides matching TRBD1. Looked up from germline, CDR1 is DFQATT and CDR2 is SNEGSKA (reference sequence). This CDR3 region has 17 residues. The V gene end was trimmed by 6 bases and the J gene end by 5 bases; junction bases not matched to a gene: 20. The CDR3 is CSALPGQNLFELDTQYF. In nucleotides, the CDR3 is TGCAGTGCCCTCCCGGGACAGAACCTCTTCGAGTTAGATACGCAGTATTTT.

This clonotype was counted a few times. J is TRBJ2-1 and V is TRBV20-1, with TRBD2 identical over 13 bases. CDR1 and CDR2 (germline): DFQATT, SNEGSKA (reference sequence). CDR3 length equals 16 residues. With V trimmed by 0 bases and J by 3 bases, 2 bases remained unmatched. CDR3 nucleotide sequence: TGCAGTGCTAGAGATAGACTAGCGGGAGGCTACAATGAGCAGTTCTTC. Its protein product is CSARDRLAGGYNEQFF.

This clonotype has more than one count but fewer than ten. The V call is TRBV5-4, the J call TRBJ2-5, with 7 bases that match TRBD1. The V gene's germline CDR1 is SGHNT and CDR2 YYREEE (reference sequence). This CDR3 has 16 residues. The V and J ends lost 4 bases and 0 bases, in that order; junction bases with no gene match: 9. Here the CDR3 reads CASSPRQGAYQETQYF. CDR3 coding DNA: TGTGCCAGCAGCCCAAGACAGGGAGCGTACCAAGAGACCCAGTACTTC.

V usage is TRBV10-2 and J usage is TRBJ1-2, with TRBD1 matching over 11 bases. The CDR3 length is 15 residues. With V trimmed by 6 bases and J by 5 bases, 8 bases remained unmatched. Germline CDR1 WSHSY, CDR2 SAAADI. The CDR3, as DNA: TGCGCCAGCAGACTGACCCGGGACAGGGGGTATGGCTACACCTTC. Its protein is CASRLTRDRGYGYTF.

This clonotype was detected ten times or more. The chain combines TRBV20-1 with TRBJ1-2; 7 nucleotides line up with TRBD1. Trimming removed 2 bases from V and 3 bases from J; junction bases left unmatched: 6. CDR1 and CDR2 (germline): DFQATT, SNEGSKA (reference sequence). The CDR3 length is 14 residues. The chain's CDR3 is CSARRQGTDYGYTF. The CDR3 DNA is TGCAGTGCTAGAAGACAGGGAACAGACTATGGCTACACCTTC.

V and J are TRBV12-3 or TRBV12-4 and TRBJ2-7, with 10 nucleotides matching TRBD1. V lost 7 bases and J lost 2; bases outside the gene matches: 8. This CDR3 contains 15 residues. This CDR3 is CASTLDRGRTYEQYF. In DNA form, the CDR3 reads TGTGCCAGCACCTTGGACAGGGGGAGGACCTACGAGCAGTACTTC.

This chain connects TRBV5-1 to TRBJ2-2; the D gene could be TRBD1 or TRBD2 (5 bases each). Germline V lookup: CDR1 SGHRS, CDR2 YFSETQ. The CDR3 extends over 15 amino acids. Trimming took off 1 base at V and 7 bases at J, with 14 bases between the two ends. The CDR3 DNA sequence: TGCGCCAGCAGCTTGTGGCTACCGAGGGGCGGGGAGCTGTTTTTT. Amino acids: CASSLWLPRGGELFF. The full variable domain, in which reference TRBV5-1 and TRBJ2-2 provide the parts outside the CDR3, is KAGVTQTPRYLIKTRGQQVTLSCSPISGHRSVSWYQQTPGQGLQFLFEYFSETQRNKGNFPGRFSGRQFSNSRSEMNVSTLELGDSALYLCASSLWLPRGGELFFGEGSRLTVL.

This clonotype occurred a few times. V usage is TRBV5-1 and J usage is TRBJ2-3, with 8 bases matching TRBD2. V dropped 4 bases and J dropped 2; count of bases not matched to a gene: 6. The germline V gene encodes CDR1 SGHRS and CDR2 YFSETQ. The CDR3 extends over 15 amino acids. The DNA for the CDR3 is TGCGCCAGCAGCACGGGACTAGGGGACACAGATACGCAGTATTTT. It specifies CASSTGLGDTDTQYF.

J is TRBJ2-1 and V is TRBV27; D could derive from TRBD1 or TRBD2 (5 bases each). Germline V CDR1 and CDR2: MNHEY, SMNVEV (reference sequence). This CDR3 spans 16 amino acids. The V and J ends lost 2 bases and 4 bases respectively, with 15 bases between them. In DNA form, the CDR3 reads TGTGCCAGCAGTTTAGTAAGAGGGGACCTTTACAATGAGCAGTTCTTC. Residues: CASSLVRGDLYNEQFF.

V gene TRBV4-1 combines with J gene TRBJ2-6, with no clear D. From germline, CDR1 is MGHRA and CDR2 YSYEKL. With 2 bases removed from V and 4 bases from J, the gap between germline ends came to 6 bases. The CDR3 is 14 residues long. CDR3 DNA sequence: TGCGCCAGCAGCCAAAGGAAGGGGGCCAACGTCCTGACTTTC. Its translation is CASSQRKGANVLTF.

The chain couples TRBV3-1 to TRBJ1-1, with D unresolved. Trimming cost V 0 bases and J 4 bases, with 9 bases left between them. Germline V gene lookup returns CDR1 LGHDT and CDR2 YNNKEL (reference sequence). The CDR3 length is 14 residues. The CDR3 is CASSQDYKGTEAFF. For the CDR3, the DNA is TGTGCCAGCAGCCAAGATTATAAGGGCACTGAAGCTTTCTTT.